Sequencing of this T cell receptor (beta chain) was carried out in a study of response to subunit inactivated influenza vaccine (dated by TCRdb to 2016 to 2019). Context from the whole study: To follow how T cells responded to a trivalent subunit inactivated influenza vaccine, the researchers relied on deep quantitative profiling of the T cell receptor repertoire.

Library construction relied on RT-PCR. The instrument was an Illumina HiSeq 2500. TCRdb's own reprocessing of the public reads used fastp at Q25 and MiXCR and kept productive beta chains. Entries that share a CDR3 protein sequence are merged under the most common genes and DNA. This sample comprises hundreds of thousands of distinct CDR3 sequences, 14% of them detected only once. Clones ranked in the top ten supply 5.5% to 7% of the sample. Points on this clonotype: It has no known antigen specificity. Per-nucleotide qualities are absent, and no much larger clonotype sits a single base away.

Here is what the overall study found, with its caveats: The authors suggested that each seasonal influenza vaccination may recruit only a limited number of new T cells.

Trimming at the junction amounts to 0 bases on V and 2 bases on J, and the germline ends lie 5 bases apart. The cysteine opens and the phenylalanine closes a CDR3 of 14 amino acids. Only CDR3 DNA remains: 42 bases, in frame from the first base. Reading the germline V gene gives CDR1 LGHNA and CDR2 YSLEER. Sequenced here: PBMCs from blood, sampled around two weeks before vaccination. The chain links TRBV4-3 with TRBJ1-5; the D gene identity is not certain. The source of this sequence is a man aged 45-60 years who received an inactivated influenza vaccine. Donor details come from another sample of the same person, matched by shared clones. The CDR3 reads CASSQDFRNQPQHF. The nucleotide sequence reads TGCGCCAGCAGCCAAGATTTCCGCAATCAGCCCCAGCATTTT.